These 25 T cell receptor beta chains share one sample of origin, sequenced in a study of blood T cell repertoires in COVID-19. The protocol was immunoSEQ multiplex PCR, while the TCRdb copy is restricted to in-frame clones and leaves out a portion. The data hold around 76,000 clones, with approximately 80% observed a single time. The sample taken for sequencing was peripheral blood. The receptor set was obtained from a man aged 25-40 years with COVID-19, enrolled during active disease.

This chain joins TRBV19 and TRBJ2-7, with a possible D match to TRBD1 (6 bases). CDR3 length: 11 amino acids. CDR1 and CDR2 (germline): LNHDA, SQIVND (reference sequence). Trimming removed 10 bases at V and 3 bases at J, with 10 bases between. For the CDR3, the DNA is TGTGCCACAAAAGGGGGCTACGAGCAGTACTTC. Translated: CATKGGYEQYF.

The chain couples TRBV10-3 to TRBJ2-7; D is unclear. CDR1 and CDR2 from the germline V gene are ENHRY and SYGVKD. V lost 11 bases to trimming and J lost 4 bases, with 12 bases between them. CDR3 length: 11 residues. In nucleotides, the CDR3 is TGTGCCGTTAACACCGGGTACGAGCAGTACTTC. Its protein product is CAVNTGYEQYF.

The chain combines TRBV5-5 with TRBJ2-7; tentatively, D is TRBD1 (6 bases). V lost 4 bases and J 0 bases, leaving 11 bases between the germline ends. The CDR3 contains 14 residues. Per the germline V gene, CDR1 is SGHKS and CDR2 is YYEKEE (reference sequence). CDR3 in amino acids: CASSSTGSSYEQYF. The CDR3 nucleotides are TGTGCCAGCAGCAGCACAGGGAGCTCCTACGAGCAGTACTTC.

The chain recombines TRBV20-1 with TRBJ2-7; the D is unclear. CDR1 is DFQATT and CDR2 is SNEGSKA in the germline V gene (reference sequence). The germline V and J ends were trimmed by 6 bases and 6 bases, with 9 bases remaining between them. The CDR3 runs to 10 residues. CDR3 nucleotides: TGCAGTGCAAAGAGAGTCGAGCAGTACTTC. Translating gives CSAKRVEQYF.

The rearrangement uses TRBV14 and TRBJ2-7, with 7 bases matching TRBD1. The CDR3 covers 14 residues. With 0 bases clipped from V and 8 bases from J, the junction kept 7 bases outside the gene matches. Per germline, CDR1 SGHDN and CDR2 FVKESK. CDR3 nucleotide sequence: TGTGCCAGCAGCCAAGATGGGGCAGGGGGAAAGCAGTACTTC. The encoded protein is CASSQDGAGGKQYF.

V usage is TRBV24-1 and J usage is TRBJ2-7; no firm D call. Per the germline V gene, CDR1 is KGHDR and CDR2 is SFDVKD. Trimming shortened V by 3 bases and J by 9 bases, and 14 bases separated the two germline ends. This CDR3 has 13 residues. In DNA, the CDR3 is TGTGCCACCAGTGATACCGTCGCGATCGGGCAGTACTTC. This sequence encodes CATSDTVAIGQYF.

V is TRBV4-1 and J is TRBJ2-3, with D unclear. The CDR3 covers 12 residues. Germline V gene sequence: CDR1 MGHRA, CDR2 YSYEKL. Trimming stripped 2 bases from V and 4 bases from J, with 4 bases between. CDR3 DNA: TGCGCCAGCAGCCAATCAGCAGATACGCAGTATTTT. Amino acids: CASSQSADTQYF.

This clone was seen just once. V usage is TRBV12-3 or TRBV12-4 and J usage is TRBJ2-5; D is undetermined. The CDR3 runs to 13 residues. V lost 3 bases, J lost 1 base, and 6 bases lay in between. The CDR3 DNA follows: TGTGCCAGCAGTTTGGGCAGCCAAGAGACCCAGTACTTC. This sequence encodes CASSLGSQETQYF.

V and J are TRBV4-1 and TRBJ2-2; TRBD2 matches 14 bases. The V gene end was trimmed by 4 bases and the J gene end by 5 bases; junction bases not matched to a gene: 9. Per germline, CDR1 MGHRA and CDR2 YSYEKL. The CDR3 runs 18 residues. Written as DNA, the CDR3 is TGCGCCAGCAGCCGCTACGGGACTAGCGGGAGCGGGACCGGGGAGCTGTTTTTT. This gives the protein CASSRYGTSGSGTGELFF.

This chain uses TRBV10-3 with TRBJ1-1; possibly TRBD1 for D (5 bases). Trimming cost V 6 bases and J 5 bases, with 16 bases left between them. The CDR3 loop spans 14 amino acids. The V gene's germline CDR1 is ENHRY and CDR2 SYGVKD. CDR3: CAIRVDTGETEAFF. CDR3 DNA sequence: TGTGCCATCAGGGTAGACACGGGGGAAACTGAAGCTTTCTTT.

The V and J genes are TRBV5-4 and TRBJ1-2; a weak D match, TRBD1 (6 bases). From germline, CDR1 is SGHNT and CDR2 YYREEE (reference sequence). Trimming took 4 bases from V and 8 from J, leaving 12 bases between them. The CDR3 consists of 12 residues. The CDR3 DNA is TGTGCCAGCAGCCTAGACAGGAGAGGCTACACCTTC. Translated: CASSLDRRGYTF.

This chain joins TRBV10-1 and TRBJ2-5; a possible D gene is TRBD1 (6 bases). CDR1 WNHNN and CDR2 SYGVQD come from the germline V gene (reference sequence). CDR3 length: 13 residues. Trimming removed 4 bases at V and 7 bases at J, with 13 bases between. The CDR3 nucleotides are TGCGCCAGCAGTGTGAACAGGGATGGGACCCAGTACTTC. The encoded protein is CASSVNRDGTQYF.

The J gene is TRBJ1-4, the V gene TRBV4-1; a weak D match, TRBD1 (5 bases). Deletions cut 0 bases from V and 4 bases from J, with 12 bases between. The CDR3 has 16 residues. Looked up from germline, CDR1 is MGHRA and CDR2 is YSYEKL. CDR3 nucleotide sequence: TGCGCCAGCAGCCAAGATGGGACTGTTAATAATGAAAAACTGTTTTTT. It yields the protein CASSQDGTVNNEKLFF.

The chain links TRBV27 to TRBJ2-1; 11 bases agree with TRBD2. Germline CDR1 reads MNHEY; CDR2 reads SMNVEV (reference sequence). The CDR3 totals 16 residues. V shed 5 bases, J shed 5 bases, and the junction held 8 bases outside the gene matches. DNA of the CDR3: TGTGCCAGCAGTCCTCACACTAGCGGGAGTAACAATGAGCAGTTCTTC. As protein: CASSPHTSGSNNEQFF.

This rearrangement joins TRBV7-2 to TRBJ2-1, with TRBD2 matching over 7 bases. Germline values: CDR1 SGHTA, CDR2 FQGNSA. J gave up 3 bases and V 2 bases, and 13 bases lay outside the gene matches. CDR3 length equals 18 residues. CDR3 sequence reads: CASSLFGLSSGFYNEQFF. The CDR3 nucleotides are TGTGCCAGCAGCTTATTTGGTTTATCTAGCGGCTTCTACAATGAGCAGTTCTTC.

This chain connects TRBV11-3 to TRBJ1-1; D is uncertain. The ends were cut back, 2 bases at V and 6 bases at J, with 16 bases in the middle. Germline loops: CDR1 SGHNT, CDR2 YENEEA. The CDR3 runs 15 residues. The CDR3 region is CASSLSAVNGAEAFF. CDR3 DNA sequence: TGTGCCAGCAGCTTATCAGCGGTTAATGGCGCTGAAGCTTTCTTT.

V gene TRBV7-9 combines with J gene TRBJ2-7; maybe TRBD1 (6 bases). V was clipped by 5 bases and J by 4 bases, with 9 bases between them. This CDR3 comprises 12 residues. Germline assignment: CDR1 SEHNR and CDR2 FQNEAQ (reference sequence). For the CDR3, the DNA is TGTGCCAGCAGCCCCACAGGGTACGAGCAGTACTTC. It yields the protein CASSPTGYEQYF.

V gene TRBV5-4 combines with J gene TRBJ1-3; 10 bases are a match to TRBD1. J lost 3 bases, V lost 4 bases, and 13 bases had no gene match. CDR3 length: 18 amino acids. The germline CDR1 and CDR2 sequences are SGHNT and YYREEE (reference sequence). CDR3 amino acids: CASSLKVGGQGSGNTIYF. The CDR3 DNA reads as TGTGCCAGCAGCCTTAAAGTCGGGGGACAGGGGAGTGGAAACACCATATATTTT.

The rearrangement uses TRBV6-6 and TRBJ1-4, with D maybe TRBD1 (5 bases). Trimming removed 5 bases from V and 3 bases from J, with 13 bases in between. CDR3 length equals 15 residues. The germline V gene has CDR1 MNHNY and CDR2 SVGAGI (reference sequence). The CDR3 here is CASSGGIASNEKLFF. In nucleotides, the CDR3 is TGTGCCAGCAGTGGGGGGATCGCATCTAATGAAAAACTGTTTTTT.

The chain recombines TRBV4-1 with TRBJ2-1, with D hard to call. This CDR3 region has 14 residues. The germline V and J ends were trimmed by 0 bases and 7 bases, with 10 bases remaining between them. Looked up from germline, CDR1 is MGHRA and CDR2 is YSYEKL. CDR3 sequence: CASSQDPLWNEQFF. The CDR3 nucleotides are TGCGCCAGCAGCCAAGACCCACTCTGGAATGAGCAGTTCTTC.

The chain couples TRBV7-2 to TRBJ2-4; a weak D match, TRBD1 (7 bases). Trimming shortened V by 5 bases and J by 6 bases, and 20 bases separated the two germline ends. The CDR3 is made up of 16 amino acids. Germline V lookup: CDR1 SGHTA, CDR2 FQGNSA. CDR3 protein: CASSPGQGGVGNIQYF. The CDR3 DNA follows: TGTGCCAGCAGCCCCGGGCAGGGGGGAGTCGGAAACATTCAGTACTTC.

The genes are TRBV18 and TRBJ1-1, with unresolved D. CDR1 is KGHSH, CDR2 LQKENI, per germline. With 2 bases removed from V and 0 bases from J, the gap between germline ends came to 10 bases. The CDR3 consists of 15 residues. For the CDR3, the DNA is TGTGCCAGCTCACCAGCGGGAGGGATGAACACTGAAGCTTTCTTT. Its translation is CASSPAGGMNTEAFF.

The CDR3 DNA reads TGCAGTGCTAGTCGCGGTCGGGCTACGGGAGAAAAACTGTTTTTT. Protein product: CSASRGRATGEKLFF. The chain combines TRBV20-1 with TRBJ1-4; no firm D call. The germline gives CDR1 DFQATT, CDR2 SNEGSKA (reference sequence). V was pared by 3 bases and J by 8 bases, with 19 bases between. The CDR3 contains 15 residues.

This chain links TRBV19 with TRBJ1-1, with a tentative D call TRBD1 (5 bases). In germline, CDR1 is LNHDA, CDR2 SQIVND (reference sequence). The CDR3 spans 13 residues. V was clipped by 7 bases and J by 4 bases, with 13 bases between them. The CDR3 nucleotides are TGTGCCAGTATGGGAGGCAGGGTCACTGAAGCTTTCTTT. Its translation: CASMGGRVTEAFF.

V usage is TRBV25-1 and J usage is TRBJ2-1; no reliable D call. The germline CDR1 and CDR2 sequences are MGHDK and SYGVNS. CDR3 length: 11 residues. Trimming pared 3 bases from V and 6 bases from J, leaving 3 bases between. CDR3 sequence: CASSDSNEQFF. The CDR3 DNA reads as TGTGCCAGCAGTGACTCCAATGAGCAGTTCTTC.